A single sample gave rise to the 3 T cell receptor beta chains below, sequenced in a study of identical twins. TCRdb redid the calling of the 5' RACE reads with MiXCR, one entry per CDR3 protein. Of 280,000 or so distinct CDR3 sequences listed, roughly 8.6% are singletons. The same data also contributed to another study, on yellow fever vaccine responses in identical twins.

Sequencing was done on a sample of memory (CD45RO+) T cells sorted from blood. Every receptor here comes from a woman younger than 35 in good health.

In its sample, this clonotype was seen a few times. No DNA is shown, since the ends of the CDR3 on it are uncertain; the CDR3 is the one TCRdb lists. The gene calls are TRBV5-4 and TRBJ2-1; TRBD2, the table's D call, lacks a check against the DNA. The CDR3 is 14 residues long, counting both termini. Germline-derived CDR1 and CDR2 are SGHNT and YYREEE (reference sequence). CDR3 amino acids: CASSLWASGTGEFF.

The CDR3 DNA follows: TGCAGTGCTAGAGAGCCAGGGGGAGTCGAGCAGTACGTC. Its protein is CSAREPGGVEQYV. The chain combines TRBV20-1 with TRBJ2-7, with 7 bases that match TRBD1. V shed 0 bases, J shed 6 bases, and the junction held 5 bases outside the gene matches. The CDR3 has 13 residues. Germline CDR1 and CDR2: DFQATT and SNEGSKA (reference sequence).

Only a few counts were recorded for this clonotype. This chain uses TRBV24-1 with TRBJ2-3, with 7 bases fitting TRBD2. The CDR3 has 16 residues. The germline V gene has CDR1 KGHDR and CDR2 SFDVKD. The V segment lost 4 bases and the J segment 0 bases; nucleotides outside the gene matches: 6. The CDR3 spells CATSERTSSSTDTQYF. The CDR3 DNA follows: TGTGCCACCAGTGAACGGACTAGTTCTAGCACAGATACGCAGTATTTT.